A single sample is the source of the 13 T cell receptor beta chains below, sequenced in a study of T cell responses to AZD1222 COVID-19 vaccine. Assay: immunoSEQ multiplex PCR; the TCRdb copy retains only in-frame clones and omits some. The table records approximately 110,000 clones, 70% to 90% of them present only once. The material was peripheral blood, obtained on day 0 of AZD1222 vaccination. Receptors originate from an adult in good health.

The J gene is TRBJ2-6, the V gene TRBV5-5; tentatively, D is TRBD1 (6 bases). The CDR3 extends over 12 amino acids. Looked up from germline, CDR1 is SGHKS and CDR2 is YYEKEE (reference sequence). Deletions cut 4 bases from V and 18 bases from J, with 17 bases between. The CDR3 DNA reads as TGTGCCAGCAGCCTCTCCCGGGCAGGGGAGACTTTC. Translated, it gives CASSLSRAGETF.

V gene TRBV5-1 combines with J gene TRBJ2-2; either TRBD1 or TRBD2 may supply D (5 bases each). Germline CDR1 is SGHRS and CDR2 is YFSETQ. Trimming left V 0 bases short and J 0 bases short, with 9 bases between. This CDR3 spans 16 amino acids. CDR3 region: CASSLGGDPNTGELFF. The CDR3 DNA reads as TGCGCCAGCAGCTTGGGAGGGGACCCGAACACCGGGGAGCTGTTTTTT.

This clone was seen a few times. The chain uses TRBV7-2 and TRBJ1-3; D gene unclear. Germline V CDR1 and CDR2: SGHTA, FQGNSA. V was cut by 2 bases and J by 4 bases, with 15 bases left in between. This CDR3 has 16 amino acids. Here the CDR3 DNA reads TGTGCCAGCAGCTTATATAACGTAAGGAACGGAAACACCATATATTTT. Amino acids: CASSLYNVRNGNTIYF. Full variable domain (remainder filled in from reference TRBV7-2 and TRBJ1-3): GAGVSQSPSNKVTEKGKDVELRCDPISGHTALYWYRQSLGQGLEFLIYFQGNSAPDKSGLPSDRFSAERTGGSVSTLTIQRTQQEDSAVYLCASSLYNVRNGNTIYFGEGSWLTVV.

CDR3 sequence reads: CASSYSRDNEQFF. Here the CDR3 DNA reads TGTGCCAGCAGTTACTCACGGGACAATGAGCAGTTCTTC. The chain is built from TRBV6-5 and TRBJ2-1; D is ambiguous. V gave up 0 bases and J gave up 5 bases, with 5 bases separating them. The CDR3 runs to 13 residues. From germline, CDR1 is MNHEY and CDR2 SVGAGI.

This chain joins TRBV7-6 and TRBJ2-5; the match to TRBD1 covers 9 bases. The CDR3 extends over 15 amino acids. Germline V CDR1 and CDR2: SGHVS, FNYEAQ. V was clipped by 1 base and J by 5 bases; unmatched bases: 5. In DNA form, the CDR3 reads TGTGCCAGCAGCTTAGGGGGACAGGGCCCCGAGACCCAGTACTTC. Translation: CASSLGGQGPETQYF.

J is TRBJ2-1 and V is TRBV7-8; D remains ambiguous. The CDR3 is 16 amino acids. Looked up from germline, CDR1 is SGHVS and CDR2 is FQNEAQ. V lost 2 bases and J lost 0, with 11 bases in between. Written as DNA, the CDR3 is TGTGCCAGCAGCTTACGGGCGGAAAGCTCCTACAATGAGCAGTTCTTC. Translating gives CASSLRAESSYNEQFF.

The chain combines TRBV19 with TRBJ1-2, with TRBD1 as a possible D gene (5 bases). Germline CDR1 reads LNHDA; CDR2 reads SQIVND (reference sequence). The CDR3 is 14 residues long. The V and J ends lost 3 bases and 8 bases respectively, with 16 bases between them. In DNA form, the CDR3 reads TGTGCCAGTAGTATCGGCACGGCAGGGACCGGCTACACCTTC. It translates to CASSIGTAGTGYTF.

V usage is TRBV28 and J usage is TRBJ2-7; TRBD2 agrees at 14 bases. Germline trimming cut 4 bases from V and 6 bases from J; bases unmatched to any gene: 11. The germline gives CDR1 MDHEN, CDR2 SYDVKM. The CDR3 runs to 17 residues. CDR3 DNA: TGTGCCAGCAGTTCCGTGACTAGCGGGGGGGCCGGGAGCGAGCAGTACTTC. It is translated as CASSSVTSGGAGSEQYF.

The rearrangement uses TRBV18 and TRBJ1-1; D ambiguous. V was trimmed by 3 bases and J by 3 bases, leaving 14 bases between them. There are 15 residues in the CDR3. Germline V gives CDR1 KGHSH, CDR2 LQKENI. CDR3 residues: CASSPLVATDTEAFF. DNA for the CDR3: TGTGCCAGCTCACCCCTGGTTGCAACCGACACTGAAGCTTTCTTT.

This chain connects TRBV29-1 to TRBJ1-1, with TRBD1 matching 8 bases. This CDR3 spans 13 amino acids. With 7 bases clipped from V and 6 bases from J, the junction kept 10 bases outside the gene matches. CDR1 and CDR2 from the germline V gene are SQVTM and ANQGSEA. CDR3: CSAVGQGWAEAFF. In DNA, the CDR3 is TGCAGCGCCGTAGGACAGGGCTGGGCTGAAGCTTTCTTT.

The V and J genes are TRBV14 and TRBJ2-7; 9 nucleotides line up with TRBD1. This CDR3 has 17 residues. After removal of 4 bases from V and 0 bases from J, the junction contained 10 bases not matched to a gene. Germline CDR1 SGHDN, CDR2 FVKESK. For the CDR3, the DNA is TGTGCCAGCAGCCGACCGGGACAGGGATGGAGCTCCTACGAGCAGTACTTC. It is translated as CASSRPGQGWSSYEQYF. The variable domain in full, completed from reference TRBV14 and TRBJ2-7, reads EAGVTQFPSHSVIEKGQTVTLRCDPISGHDNLYWYRRVMGKEIKFLLHFVKESKQDESGMPNNRFLAERTGGTYSTLKVQPAELEDSGVYFCASSRPGQGWSSYEQYFGPGTRLTVT.

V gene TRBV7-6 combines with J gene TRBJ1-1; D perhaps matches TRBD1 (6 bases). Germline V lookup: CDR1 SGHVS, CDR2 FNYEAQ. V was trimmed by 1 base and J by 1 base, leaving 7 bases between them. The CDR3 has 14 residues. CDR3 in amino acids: CASSLEGGNTEAFF. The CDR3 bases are TGTGCCAGCAGCTTAGAAGGGGGGAACACTGAAGCTTTCTTT.

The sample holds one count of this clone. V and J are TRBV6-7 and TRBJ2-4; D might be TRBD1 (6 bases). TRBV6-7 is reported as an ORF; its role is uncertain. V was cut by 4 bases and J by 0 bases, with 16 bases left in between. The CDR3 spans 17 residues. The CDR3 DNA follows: TGTGCCAGCAGTTCACCTCGGACAGAGCTAGCCAAAAACATTCAGTACTTC. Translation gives CASSSPRTELAKNIQYF.